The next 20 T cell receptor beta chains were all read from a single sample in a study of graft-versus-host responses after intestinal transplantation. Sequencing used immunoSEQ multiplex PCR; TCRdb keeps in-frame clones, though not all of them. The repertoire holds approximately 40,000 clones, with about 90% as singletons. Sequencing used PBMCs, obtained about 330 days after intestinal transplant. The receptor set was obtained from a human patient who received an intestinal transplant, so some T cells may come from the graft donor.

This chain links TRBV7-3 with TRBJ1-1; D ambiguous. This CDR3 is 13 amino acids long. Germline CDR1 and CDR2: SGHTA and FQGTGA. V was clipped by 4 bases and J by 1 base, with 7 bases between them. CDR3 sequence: CASSYNRNTEAFF. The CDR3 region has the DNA TGTGCCAGCAGCTATAACAGGAACACTGAAGCTTTCTTT. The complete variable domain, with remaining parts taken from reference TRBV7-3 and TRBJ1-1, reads GAGVSQTPSNKVTEKGKYVELRCDPISGHTALYWYRQSLGQGPEFLIYFQGTGAADDSGLPNDRFFAVRPEGSVSTLKIQRTERGDSAVYLCASSYNRNTEAFFGQGTRLTVV.

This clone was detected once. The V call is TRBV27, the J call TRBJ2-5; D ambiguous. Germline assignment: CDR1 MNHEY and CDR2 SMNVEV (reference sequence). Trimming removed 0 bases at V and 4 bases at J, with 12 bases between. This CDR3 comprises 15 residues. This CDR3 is CASSLSLGVGETQYF. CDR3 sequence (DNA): TGTGCCAGCAGTTTATCGTTGGGTGTAGGAGAGACCCAGTACTTC.

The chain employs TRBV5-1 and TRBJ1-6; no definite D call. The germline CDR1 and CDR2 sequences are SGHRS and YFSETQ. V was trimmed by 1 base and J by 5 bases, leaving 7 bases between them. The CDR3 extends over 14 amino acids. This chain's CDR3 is CASSLRGDNSPLHF. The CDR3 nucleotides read TGCGCCAGCAGCTTGAGAGGAGATAATTCACCCCTCCACTTT.

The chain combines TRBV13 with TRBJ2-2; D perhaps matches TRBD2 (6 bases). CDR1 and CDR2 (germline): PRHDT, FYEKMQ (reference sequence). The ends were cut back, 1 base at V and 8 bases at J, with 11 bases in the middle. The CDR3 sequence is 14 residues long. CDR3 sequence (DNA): TGTGCCAGCAGCTTAGCCGGGAGCTCGGGGGAGCTGTTTTTT. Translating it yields CASSLAGSSGELFF.

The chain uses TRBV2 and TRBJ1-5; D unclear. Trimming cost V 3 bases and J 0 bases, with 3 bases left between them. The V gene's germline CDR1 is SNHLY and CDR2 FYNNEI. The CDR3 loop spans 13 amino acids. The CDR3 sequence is CASSDGSNQPQHF. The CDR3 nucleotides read TGTGCCAGCAGTGACGGTAGCAATCAGCCCCAGCATTTT. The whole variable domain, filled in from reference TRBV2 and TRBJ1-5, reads EPEVTQTPSHQVTQMGQEVILRCVPISNHLYFYWYRQILGQKVEFLVSFYNNEISEKSEIFDDQFSVERPDGSNFTLKIRSTKLEDSAMYFCASSDGSNQPQHFGDGTRLSIL.

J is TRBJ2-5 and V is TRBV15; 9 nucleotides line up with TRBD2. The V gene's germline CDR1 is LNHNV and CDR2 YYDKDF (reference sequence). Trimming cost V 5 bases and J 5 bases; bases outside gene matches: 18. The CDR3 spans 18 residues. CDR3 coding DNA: TGTGCCACCAGCCCCCCGGAGTTACTAGCGGGTTCAAGGGAGACCCAGTACTTC. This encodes CATSPPELLAGSRETQYF.

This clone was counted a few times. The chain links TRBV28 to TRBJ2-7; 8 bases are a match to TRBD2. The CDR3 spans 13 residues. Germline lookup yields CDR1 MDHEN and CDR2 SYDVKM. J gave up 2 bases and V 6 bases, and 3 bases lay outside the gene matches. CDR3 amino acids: CASSGGVAYEQYF. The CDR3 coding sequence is TGTGCCAGCAGCGGGGGGGTCGCCTACGAGCAGTACTTC.

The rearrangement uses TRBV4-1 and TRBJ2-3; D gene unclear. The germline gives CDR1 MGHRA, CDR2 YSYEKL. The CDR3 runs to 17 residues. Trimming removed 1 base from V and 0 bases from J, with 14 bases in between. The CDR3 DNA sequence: TGCGCCAGCAGCCAAGGTGCCGTCCCTACTAGCACAGATACGCAGTATTTT. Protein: CASSQGAVPTSTDTQYF.

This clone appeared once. The CDR3 DNA follows: TGTGCCAGCAGGGACAGGGGGTTCGATACGCAGTATTTT. Encoded protein: CASRDRGFDTQYF. The rearrangement uses TRBV6-1 and TRBJ2-3; 10 bases are shared with TRBD1. This CDR3 is built from 13 residues. V lost 6 bases to trimming and J lost 6 bases; unmatched junction nucleotides: 3. From germline, CDR1 is MNHNS and CDR2 SASEGT.

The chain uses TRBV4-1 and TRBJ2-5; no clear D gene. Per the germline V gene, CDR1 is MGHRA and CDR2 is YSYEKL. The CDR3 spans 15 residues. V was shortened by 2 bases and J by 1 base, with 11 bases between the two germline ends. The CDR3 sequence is CASSQPRPAQETQYF. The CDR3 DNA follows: TGCGCCAGCAGCCAACCCAGACCGGCCCAAGAGACCCAGTACTTC.

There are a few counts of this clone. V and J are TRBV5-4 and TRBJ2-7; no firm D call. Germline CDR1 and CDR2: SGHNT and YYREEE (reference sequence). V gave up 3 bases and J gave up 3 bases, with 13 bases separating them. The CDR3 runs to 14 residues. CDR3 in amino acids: CASSSTDGDYEQYF. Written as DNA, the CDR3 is TGTGCCAGCAGCTCCACGGACGGAGACTACGAGCAGTACTTC.

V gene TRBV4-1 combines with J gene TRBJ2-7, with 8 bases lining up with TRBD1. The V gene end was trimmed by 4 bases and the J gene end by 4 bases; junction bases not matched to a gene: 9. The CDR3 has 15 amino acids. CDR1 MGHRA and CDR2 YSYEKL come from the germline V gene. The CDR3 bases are TGCGCCAGCAGCCGCGGACAGGGAACATCATACGAGCAGTACTTC. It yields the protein CASSRGQGTSYEQYF.

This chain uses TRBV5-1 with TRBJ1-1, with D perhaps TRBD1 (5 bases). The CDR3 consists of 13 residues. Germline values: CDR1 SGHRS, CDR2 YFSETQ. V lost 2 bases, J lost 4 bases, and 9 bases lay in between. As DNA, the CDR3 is TGCGCCAGCAGCTTTAAGGGGATCACTGAAGCTTTCTTT. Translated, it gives CASSFKGITEAFF.

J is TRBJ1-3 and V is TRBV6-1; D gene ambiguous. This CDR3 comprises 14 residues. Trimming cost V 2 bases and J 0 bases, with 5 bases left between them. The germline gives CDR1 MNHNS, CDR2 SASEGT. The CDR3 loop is CASSERSSGNTIYF. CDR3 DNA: TGTGCCAGCAGTGAACGGTCCTCTGGAAACACCATATATTTT.

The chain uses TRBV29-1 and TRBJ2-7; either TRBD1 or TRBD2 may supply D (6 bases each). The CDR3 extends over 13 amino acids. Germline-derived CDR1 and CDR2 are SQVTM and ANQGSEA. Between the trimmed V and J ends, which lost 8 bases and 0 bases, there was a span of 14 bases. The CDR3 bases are TGCAGCACCTCCGGGGGCCGCTCCTACGAGCAGTACTTC. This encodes CSTSGGRSYEQYF.

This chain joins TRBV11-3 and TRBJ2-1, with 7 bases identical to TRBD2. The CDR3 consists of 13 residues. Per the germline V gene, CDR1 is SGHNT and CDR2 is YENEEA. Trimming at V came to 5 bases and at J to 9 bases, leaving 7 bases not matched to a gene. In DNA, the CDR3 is TGTGCCAGCAGCCCGCATCTAGCGGCTGAGCAGTTCTTC. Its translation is CASSPHLAAEQFF. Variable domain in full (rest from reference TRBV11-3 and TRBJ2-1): EAGVVQSPRYKIIEKKQPVAFWCNPISGHNTLYWYLQNLGQGPELLIRYENEEAVDDSQLPKDRFSAERLKGVDSTLKIQPAELGDSAVYLCASSPHLAAEQFFGPGTRLTVL.

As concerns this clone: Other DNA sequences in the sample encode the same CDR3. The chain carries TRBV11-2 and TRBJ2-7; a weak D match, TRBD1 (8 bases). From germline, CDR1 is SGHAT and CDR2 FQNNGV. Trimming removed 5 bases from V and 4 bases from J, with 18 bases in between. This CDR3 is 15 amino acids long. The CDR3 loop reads CASSLKTGGGYEQYF. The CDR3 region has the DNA TGTGCCAGCAGCCTAAAAACAGGGGGGGGGTACGAGCAGTACTTC.

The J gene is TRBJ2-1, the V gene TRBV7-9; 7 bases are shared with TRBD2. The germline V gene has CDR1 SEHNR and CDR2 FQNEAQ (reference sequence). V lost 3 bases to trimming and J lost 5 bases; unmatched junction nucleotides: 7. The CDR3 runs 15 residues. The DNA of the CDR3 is TGTGCCAGCAGCTTGGGCCAGCGGGATGACAATGAGCAGTTCTTC. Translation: CASSLGQRDDNEQFF. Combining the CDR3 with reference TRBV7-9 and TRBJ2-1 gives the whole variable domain DTGVSQNPRHKITKRGQNVTFRCDPISEHNRLYWYRQTLGQGPEFLTYFQNEAQLEKSRLLSDRFSAERPKGSFSTLEIQRTEQGDSAMYLCASSLGQRDDNEQFFGPGTRLTVL.

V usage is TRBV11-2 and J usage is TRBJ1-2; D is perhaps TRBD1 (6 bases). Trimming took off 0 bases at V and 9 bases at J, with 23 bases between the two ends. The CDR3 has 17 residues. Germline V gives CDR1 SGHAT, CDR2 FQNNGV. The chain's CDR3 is CASSLDRGATGSDSYTF. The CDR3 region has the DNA TGTGCCAGCAGCTTAGATCGAGGAGCAACAGGGAGTGATAGCTACACCTTC. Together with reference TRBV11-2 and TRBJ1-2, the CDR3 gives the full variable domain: EAGVAQSPRYKIIEKRQSVAFWCNPISGHATLYWYQQILGQGPKLLIQFQNNGVVDDSQLPKDRFSAERLKGVDSTLKIQPAKLEDSAVYLCASSLDRGATGSDSYTFGSGTRLTVV.

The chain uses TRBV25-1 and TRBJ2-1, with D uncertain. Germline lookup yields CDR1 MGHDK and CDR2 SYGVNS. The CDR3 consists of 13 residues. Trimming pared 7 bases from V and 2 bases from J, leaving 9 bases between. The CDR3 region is CASISLTYNEQFF. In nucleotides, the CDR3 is TGTGCCAGCATCAGTCTAACCTACAATGAGCAGTTCTTC. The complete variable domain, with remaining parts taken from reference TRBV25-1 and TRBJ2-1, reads EADIYQTPRYLVIGTGKKITLECSQTMGHDKMYWYQQDPGMELHLIHYSYGVNSTEKGDLSSESTVSRIRTEHFPLTLESARPSHTSQYLCASISLTYNEQFFGPGTRLTVL.